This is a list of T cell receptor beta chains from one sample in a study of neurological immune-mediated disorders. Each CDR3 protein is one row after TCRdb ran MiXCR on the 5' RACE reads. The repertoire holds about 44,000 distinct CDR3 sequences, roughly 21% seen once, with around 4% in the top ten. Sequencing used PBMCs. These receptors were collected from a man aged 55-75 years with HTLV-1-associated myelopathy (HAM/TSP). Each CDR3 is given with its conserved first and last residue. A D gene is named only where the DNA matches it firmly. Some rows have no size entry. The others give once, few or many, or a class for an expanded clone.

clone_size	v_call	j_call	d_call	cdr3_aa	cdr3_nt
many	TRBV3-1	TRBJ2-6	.	CASQRGANVLTF	TGTGCCAGTCAGCGGGGGGCCAACGTCCTGACTTTC
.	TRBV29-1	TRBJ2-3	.	CSAAGDRQYF	TGCAGCGCCGCAGGAGATAGGCAGTATTTT
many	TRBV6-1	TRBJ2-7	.	CASSVSRGTYEQYF	TGTGCCAGCAGCGTATCCCGGGGGACCTACGAGCAGTACTTC
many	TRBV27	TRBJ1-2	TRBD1	CASSLRQGYGYTF	TGTGCCAGCAGTCTTCGACAGGGATATGGCTACACCTTC
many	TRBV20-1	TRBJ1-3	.	CSARGQGPPRTIYF	TGCAGTGCTAGAGGCCAGGGGCCTCCGAGGACCATATATTTT
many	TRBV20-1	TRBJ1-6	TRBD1	CSARTGTGNSPLHF	TGCAGTGCTAGGACGGGGACAGGGAATTCACCCCTCCACTTT
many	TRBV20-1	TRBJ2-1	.	CSTSGGVNEQFF	TGCAGTACCTCTGGCGGGGTCAATGAGCAGTTCTTC
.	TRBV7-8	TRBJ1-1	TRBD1	CASSPRDSSMNTEAFF	TGTGCCAGCAGCCCCCGGGACAGTTCAATGAACACTGAAGCTTTCTTT
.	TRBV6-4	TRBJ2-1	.	CASSDVGTGGEQFF	TGTGCCAGCAGTGACGTTGGGACTGGGGGTGAGCAGTTCTTC
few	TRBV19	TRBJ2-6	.	CASSDSGANVLTF	TGTGCCAGTAGTGATTCTGGGGCCAACGTCCTGACTTTC
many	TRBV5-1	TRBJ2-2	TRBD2	CASSTGLAGGQKANTGELFF	TGCGCCAGCAGCACGGGACTAGCGGGAGGGCAAAAGGCGAACACCGGGGAGCTGTTTTTT
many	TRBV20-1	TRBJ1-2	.	CSARPPTGAPSDGYTF	TGCAGTGCTAGACCCCCCACGGGGGCCCCATCCGATGGCTACACCTTC
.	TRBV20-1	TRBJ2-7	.	CSARRAGLLNEQYF	TGCAGTGCTAGACGTGCAGGGCTGTTGAACGAGCAGTACTTC
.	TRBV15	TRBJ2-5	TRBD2	CATSTRGGQETQYF	TGTGCCACCAGTACACGGGGGGGGCAGGAGACCCAGTACTTC
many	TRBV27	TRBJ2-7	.	CASSLSTHYEQYF	TGTGCCAGCAGTTTATCGACACACTACGAGCAGTACTTC
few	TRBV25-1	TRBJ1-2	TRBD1	CASRRTGLDGYTF	TGTGCCAGCAGACGGACAGGGCTGGATGGCTACACCTTC
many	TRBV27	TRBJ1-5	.	CASSLRQVSNQPQHF	TGTGCCAGCAGTTTAAGACAAGTTAGCAATCAGCCCCAGCATTTT
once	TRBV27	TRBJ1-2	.	CASSLSAANYGYTF	TGTGCCAGCAGTTTATCGGCAGCTAACTATGGCTACACCTTC